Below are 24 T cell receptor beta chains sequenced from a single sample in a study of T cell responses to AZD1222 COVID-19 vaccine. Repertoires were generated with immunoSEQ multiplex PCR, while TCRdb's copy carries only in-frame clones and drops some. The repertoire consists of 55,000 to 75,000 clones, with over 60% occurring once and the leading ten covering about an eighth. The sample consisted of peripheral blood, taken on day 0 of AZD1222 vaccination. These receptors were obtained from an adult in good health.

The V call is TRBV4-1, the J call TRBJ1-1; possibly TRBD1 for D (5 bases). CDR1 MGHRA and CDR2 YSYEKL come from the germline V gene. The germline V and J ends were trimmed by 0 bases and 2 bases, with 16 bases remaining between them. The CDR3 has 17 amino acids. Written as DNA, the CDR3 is TGCGCCAGCAGCCAAGACCCCGCGGGACGCATAAACACTGAAGCTTTCTTT. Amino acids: CASSQDPAGRINTEAFF.

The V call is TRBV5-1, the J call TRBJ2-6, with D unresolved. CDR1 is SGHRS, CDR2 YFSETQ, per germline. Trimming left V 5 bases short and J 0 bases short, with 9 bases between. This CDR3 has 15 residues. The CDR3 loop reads CASSSERSGANVLTF. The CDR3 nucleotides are TGCGCCAGCAGTTCGGAGCGCTCTGGGGCCAACGTCCTGACTTTC. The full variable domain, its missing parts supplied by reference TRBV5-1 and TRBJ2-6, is KAGVTQTPRYLIKTRGQQVTLSCSPISGHRSVSWYQQTPGQGLQFLFEYFSETQRNKGNFPGRFSGRQFSNSRSEMNVSTLELGDSALYLCASSSERSGANVLTFGAGSRLTVL.

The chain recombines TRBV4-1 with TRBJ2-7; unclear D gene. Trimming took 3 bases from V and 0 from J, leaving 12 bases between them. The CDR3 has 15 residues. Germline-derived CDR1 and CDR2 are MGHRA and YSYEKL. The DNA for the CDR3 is TGCGCCAGCAGCCAGGAGACAAGGAGCTCCTACGAGCAGTACTTC. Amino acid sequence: CASSQETRSSYEQYF.

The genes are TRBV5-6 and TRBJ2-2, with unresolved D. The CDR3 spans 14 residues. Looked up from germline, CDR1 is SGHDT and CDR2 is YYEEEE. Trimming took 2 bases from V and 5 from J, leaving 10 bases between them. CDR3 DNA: TGTGCCAGCAGCTTCCCGCCCCCAACCGGGGAGCTGTTTTTT. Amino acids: CASSFPPPTGELFF.

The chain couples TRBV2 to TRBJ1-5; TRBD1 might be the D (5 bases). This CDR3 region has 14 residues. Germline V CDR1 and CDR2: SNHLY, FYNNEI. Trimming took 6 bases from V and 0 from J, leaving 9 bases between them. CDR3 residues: CASRQEISNQPQHF. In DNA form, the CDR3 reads TGTGCCAGCAGACAGGAGATTAGCAATCAGCCCCAGCATTTT.

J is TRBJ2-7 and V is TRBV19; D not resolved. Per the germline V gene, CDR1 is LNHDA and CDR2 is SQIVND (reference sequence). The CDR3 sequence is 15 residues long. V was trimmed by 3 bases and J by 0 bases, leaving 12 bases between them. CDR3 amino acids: CASSMALGTSYEQYF. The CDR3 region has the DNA TGTGCCAGTAGTATGGCACTTGGAACCTCCTACGAGCAGTACTTC.

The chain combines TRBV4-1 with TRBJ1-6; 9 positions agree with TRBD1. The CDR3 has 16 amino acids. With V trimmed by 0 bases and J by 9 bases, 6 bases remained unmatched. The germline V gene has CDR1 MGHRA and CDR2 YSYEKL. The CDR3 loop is CASSQEPGQGGSPLHF. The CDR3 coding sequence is TGCGCCAGCAGCCAAGAACCGGGACAGGGAGGTTCACCCCTCCACTTT.

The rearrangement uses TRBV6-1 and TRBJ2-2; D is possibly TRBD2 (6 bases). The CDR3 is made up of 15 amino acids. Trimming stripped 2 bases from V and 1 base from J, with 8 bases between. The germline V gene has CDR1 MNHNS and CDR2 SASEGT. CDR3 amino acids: CASSERGGNTGELFF. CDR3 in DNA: TGTGCCAGCAGTGAAAGGGGAGGGAACACCGGGGAGCTGTTTTTT.

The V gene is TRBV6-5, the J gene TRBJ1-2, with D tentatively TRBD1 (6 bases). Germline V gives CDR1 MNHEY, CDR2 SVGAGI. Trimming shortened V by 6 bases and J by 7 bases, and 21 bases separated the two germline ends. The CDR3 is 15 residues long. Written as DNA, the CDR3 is TGTGCCAGCAGCTGGGACCCCAATAGGGGGTTTGGCTACACCTTC. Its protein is CASSWDPNRGFGYTF.

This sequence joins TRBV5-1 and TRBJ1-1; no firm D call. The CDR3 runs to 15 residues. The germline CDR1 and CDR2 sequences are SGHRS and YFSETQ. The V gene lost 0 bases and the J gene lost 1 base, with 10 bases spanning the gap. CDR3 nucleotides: TGCGCCAGCAGCTTGGCTCGTCTACAGAACACTGAAGCTTTCTTT. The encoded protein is CASSLARLQNTEAFF.

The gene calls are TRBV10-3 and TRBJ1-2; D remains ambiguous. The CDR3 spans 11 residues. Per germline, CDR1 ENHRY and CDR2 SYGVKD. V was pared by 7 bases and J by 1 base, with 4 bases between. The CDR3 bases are TGTGCCATCAACAGTAACTATGGCTACACCTTC. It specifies CAINSNYGYTF.

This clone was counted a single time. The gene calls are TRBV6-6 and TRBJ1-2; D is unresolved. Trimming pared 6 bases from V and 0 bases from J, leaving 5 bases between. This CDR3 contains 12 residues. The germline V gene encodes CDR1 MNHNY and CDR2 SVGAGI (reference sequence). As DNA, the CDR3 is TGTGCCAGCAGCACAGCTAACTATGGCTACACCTTC. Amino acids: CASSTANYGYTF.

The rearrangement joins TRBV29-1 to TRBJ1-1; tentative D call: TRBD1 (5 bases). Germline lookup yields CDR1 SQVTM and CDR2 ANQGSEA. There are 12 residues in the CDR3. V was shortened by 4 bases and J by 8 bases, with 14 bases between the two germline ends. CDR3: CSVVGGLEEAFF. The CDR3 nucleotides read TGCAGCGTTGTTGGGGGATTGGAAGAAGCTTTCTTT.

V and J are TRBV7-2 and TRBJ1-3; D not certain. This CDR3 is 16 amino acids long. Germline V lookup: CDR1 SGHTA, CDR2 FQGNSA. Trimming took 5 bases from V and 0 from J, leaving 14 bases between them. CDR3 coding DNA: TGTGCCAGCAGCCCGCAAATGGCATCCTCTGGAAACACCATATATTTT. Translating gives CASSPQMASSGNTIYF.

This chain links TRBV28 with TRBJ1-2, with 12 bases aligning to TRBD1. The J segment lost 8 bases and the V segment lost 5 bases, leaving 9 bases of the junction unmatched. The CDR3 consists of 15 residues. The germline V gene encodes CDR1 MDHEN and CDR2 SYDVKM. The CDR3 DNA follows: TGTGCCAGCAGTCCCTCCGGGACAGGGGGCACGGGCTACACCTTC. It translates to CASSPSGTGGTGYTF.

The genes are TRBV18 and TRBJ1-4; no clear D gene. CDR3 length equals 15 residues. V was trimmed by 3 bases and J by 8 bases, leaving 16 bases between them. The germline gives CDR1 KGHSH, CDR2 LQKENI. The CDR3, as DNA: TGTGCCAGCTCACCCAAACATCGGTCAGGAGAAAAACTGTTTTTT. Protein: CASSPKHRSGEKLFF.

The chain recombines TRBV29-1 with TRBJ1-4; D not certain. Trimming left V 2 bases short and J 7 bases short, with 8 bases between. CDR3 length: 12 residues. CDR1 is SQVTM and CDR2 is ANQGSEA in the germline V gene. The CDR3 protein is CSVEIVGEKLFF. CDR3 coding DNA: TGCAGCGTTGAAATCGTGGGTGAAAAACTGTTTTTT.

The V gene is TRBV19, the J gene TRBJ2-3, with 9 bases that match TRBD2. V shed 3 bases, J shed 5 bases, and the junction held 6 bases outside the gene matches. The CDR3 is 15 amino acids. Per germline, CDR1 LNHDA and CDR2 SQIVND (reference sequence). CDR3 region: CASSMGGGALDTQYF. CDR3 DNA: TGTGCCAGTAGTATGGGCGGGGGGGCCTTAGATACGCAGTATTTT.

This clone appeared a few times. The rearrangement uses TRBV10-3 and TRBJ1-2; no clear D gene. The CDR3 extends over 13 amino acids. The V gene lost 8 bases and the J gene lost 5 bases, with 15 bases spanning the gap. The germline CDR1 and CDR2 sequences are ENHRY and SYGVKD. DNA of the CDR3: TGTGCCATCCCCTCAGGAGAGTATTATGGCTACACCTTC. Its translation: CAIPSGEYYGYTF.

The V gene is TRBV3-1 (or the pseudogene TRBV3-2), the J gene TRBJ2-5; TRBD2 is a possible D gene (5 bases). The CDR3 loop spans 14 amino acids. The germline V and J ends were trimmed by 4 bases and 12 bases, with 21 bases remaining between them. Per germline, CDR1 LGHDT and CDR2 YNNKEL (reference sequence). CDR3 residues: CASSPLLSQEREYF. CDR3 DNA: TGTGCCAGCAGCCCGCTTTTGTCTCAAGAGAGGGAGTACTTC.

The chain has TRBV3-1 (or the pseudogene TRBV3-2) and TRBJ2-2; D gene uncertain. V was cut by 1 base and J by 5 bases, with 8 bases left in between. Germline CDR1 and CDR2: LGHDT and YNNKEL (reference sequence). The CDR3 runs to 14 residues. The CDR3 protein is CASSQVLGTGELFF. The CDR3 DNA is TGTGCCAGCAGCCAAGTGTTAGGGACCGGGGAGCTGTTTTTT.

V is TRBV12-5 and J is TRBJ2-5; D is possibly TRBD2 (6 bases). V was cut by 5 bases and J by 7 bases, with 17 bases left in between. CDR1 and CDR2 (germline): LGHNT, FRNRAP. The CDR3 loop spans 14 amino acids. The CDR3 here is CASGAAGKLGTQYF. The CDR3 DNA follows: TGTGCTAGTGGTGCGGCGGGAAAGTTGGGGACCCAGTACTTC. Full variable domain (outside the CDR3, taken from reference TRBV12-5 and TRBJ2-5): DARVTQTPRHKVTEMGQEVTMRCQPILGHNTVFWYRQTMMQGLELLAYFRNRAPLDDSGMPKDRFSAEMPDATLATLKIQPSEPRDSAVYFCASGAAGKLGTQYFGPGTRLLVL.

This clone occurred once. The CDR3 DNA sequence: TGTGCCTGCCAGGTAGCGGGGGCGGGGACCCAGTACTTC. Its translation: CACQVAGAGTQYF. The genes are TRBV5-4 and TRBJ2-5; 9 bases align to TRBD2. Looked up from germline, CDR1 is SGHNT and CDR2 is YYREEE (reference sequence). V was clipped by 10 bases and J by 7 bases; unmatched bases: 11. The CDR3 loop spans 13 amino acids.

The CDR3 reads CASRVRLTYEQYF. CDR3 sequence (DNA): TGTGCCAGCAGGGTCAGGCTTACCTACGAGCAGTACTTC. The V call is TRBV2, the J call TRBJ2-7; D gene uncertain. The CDR3 runs to 13 residues. The germline CDR1 and CDR2 sequences are SNHLY and FYNNEI. V gave up 6 bases and J gave up 2 bases, with 11 bases separating them.